The present TCR beta chain was sequenced within a study of cytomegalovirus exposure and HLA in healthy donors (dated by TCRdb to between 2016 and 2019). With regard to the full study: According to an earlier analysis of around 600 of the donors, about 180 million T cells yielded 100 million or so unique TCR beta sequences and 276 Gb of sequence data. An earlier analysis of about 600 of the donors used high-throughput TCR beta sequencing to judge whether each TCR beta V gene segment behaved as functional or pseudogenic. Roughly 300 gigabases of sequencing data and approximately 85 million unique TCR sequences were included in an early release covering roughly 600 HLA-typed donors. The later analysis used no new phenotypic data to find candidate immune exposures, relying instead on TCR beta sequences and their occurrence across donors. Of the roughly 410 genotyped donors, over 80% were placed in the genetic ancestry cluster associated with self-reported Caucasian donors. Because of strong linkage in the cohort, roughly five DR-DQ haplotypes were treated as single units for association and clustering. Donor age, sex, ethnicity and CMV serostatus were compiled together with the repertoire data. HLA typing covered class I and class II loci at four-digit resolution. In a later analysis, previously published TCR beta repertoires from about 670 donors were re-analyzed and high-resolution HLA genotyping was added so that TCR occurrence patterns could be studied. Among approximately 370 genotyped donors of the cohort, an average of roughly 230,000 unique TCR beta nucleotide sequences was sequenced per donor, of which 15% to 20% were non-productive. The study used immunosequencing to profile the T cell repertoires of under 700 subjects and linked those repertoires to cytomegalovirus serostatus. Genome-wide SNP genotypes for about three fifths of the roughly 670 donors were used in a later genetic analysis, which treated that subset as a discovery cohort. High-throughput TCR immunosequencing, statistical association of individual TCRs with disease status, and machine learning were combined to predict cytomegalovirus infection status. The study was designed to test whether signatures of past pathogen exposure could be identified by cataloging public T cell receptors. Typing coverage differed by locus: A, B, C, DRB1 and DQB1 were typed in roughly 620-630 donors, DQA1 in roughly 510, DPA1 in 600 to 610, and DPB1 in roughly 450. All discovery cohort repertoires had been generated using a single sequencing platform. In addition to the first cohort of around 670 subjects, a separate validation cohort of under 150 different subjects was used.

The library relied on the immunoSEQ multiplex PCR assay. A mixture of 60 forward primers for TCR Vbeta segments and 13 reverse primers for TCR Jbeta segments was used in the multiplex PCR. The CDR3 region of rearranged TCR beta genes was amplified from genomic DNA with a multiplex PCR assay. The Illumina HiSeq System was used to sequence the amplified TCR beta libraries as 87-base-pair reads. The paper's processing steps were these. A later analysis tallied 70 million to 100 million unique TCR beta chains across the roughly 610 repertoires, and approximately 11 million of those chains were shared by two or more donors. To remove PCR and sequencing errors, raw reads were error-corrected and collapsed into unique sequences using a nearest-neighbor algorithm that merged closely related sequences. Alignment of CDR3 sequences to IMGT reference sequences was used to assign V, D and J gene segments. Each retained sequence needed at least a six-nucleotide match to both a V gene segment and a J gene segment. Rearrangements were called productive when the CDR3 lacked stop codons and stayed in frame with V and J; all others were non-productive. CDR3 was defined by IMGT convention, running from the second conserved V-encoded cysteine to the conserved J-encoded phenylalanine. In an earlier analysis of roughly 610 of the donors, sequences lacking an unambiguous match to a single V gene segment were excluded. An earlier analysis of 500 to 700 of the donors classified V segments as functional when productive rearrangements were above 56.7% and as segregating when the standard deviation between donors was above 5%. A statistical classification framework was developed to diagnose cytomegalovirus status using the catalog of TCR beta chain sequences. A later analysis assigned V and J genes by comparing TCR nucleotide sequences with IMGT/GENE-DB human TR gene sequences. In a later analysis, CDR3 sequences and most-parsimonious VDJ recombination scenarios were assigned using the TCRdist pipeline. In a later analysis, every TCR beta chain was defined by the combination of its CDR3 amino acid sequence and its V-gene family, and reads without a unique V-gene family were dropped. A later analysis removed 500 to 600 highly shared, low-generation-probability nucleotide sequences to deal with suspected cross-contamination and a sequencing artifact. In a later analysis, a clonal expansion index was calculated for each public chain from normalized within-repertoire ranks of inferred template counts. In a later analysis, generation probabilities were computed using a VDJ recombination model fitted to out-of-frame rearrangements, and the results were checked against IGoR. In a later analysis, hypergeometric tests were used to score TCR-TCR, TCR-HLA and TCR-CMV co-occurrence, with a repertoire-size bias correction applied to TCR pairs. A later analysis estimated false discovery rates by permuting HLA or CMV assignments 20 times. In a later analysis, co-occurring TCRs were grouped using DBSCAN, with TCRdist sequence similarity added in when clustering inside HLA-allele-positive subsets. Repertoires with fewer than 30,000 or more than 120,000 public chains were left out of co-occurrence clustering, as were about 5 repertoires with anomalous nucleotide sharing. TCRdb re-hosts the immuneACCESS table, in-frame sequences only. Its copies lack some clones; in the studies checked, an unresolved V gene accounts for under half of them, and the cause for the rest is not known. D and trimming come from the DNA, and the V and J calls and clone size come from that table. For this sample the table gives about 150,000 clones, of which around 73% were detected only once. About 5% of the sample comes from the top ten.

From cysteine to phenylalanine, the CDR3 is 13 amino acids long. The kept DNA is CDR3 alone, 39 bases in frame from the first base. For CDR1 and CDR2, the germline V gene (reference sequence) lists GTSNPN and SVGIG. Trimming removed 4 bases from V and 4 bases from J, leaving 13 bases between the germline ends. With respect to this clone: Its antigen target is currently unknown. Per-base quality was not reported, and no clone a single base away is much larger than it.

The cohort consisted of fewer than 700 healthy bone marrow donors. At the time of sampling, all cohort members were nominally healthy, though unrecorded immune exposures were likely present. The donor tested CMV seropositive and was one of the 289 seropositive cohort members. Every donor gave a peripheral blood sample, and the peripheral blood mononuclear cells from that sample were used for TCR beta sequencing. The Qiagen DNeasy Blood Extraction Kit was used to extract genomic DNA from the blood cell samples. Points the paper makes about the study in general: In a later analysis, around 17,000 TCR beta sequences were associated with specific HLA alleles at a false discovery rate of 0.05. In a later genetic analysis, a missense DCLRE1C variant was associated with V-gene and J-gene trimming of TCR beta chains, and the association was replicated in an independent cohort. Linkage disequilibrium might explain the correlated functional status among segregating V segments, but an unknown experimental factor could not be ruled out. In this cohort, only TCR beta chains were sequenced, and detectable features were limited by the absence of alpha or paired-chain data. Because the 87-base-pair reads could not distinguish some IMGT-functional V segments, including TRBV6-2 and TRBV6-3, those segments were excluded. The only immune exposure information available for the cohort was CMV serostatus. Several of the top co-occurrence clusters appeared to be linked to parvovirus B19, influenza, CMV and Epstein-Barr virus, according to a later analysis. A further reported finding was that TCR beta sequences accurately predicted the HLA-A and HLA-B alleles for most subjects in the first cohort. In a later genetic analysis, fewer N-insertions in productive TCRs were reported among donors in an Asian-associated ancestry cluster than the roughly 640-donor mean. Because counts were too low, seventeen rarely observed V segments, including chromosome 9 orphons, were left out of the earlier analysis of over 550 of the donors. It was suggested by the authors that the approach could potentially be generalized to other disease states and immunological phenotypes. When HLA alleles, especially DR and DQ, strongly co-occurred, attributing TCR associations to individual alleles was difficult. Cytomegalovirus status was reported to be diagnosed by the classifier with high specificity and sensitivity in both the original and validation cohorts. Most TCR sequences were observed very rarely across donors, whereas some public TCRs were present in many individuals. An earlier analysis of 587 of the donors showed that most TCR beta V segments appeared in productive rearrangements either about 87% or about 30% of the time, which broadly matched IMGT annotations. A cluster of highly shared sequence variants was judged likely to be a technical artifact of the sequencing pipeline. A total of 164 TCR beta chains were listed by the study as associated with cytomegalovirus. Because some donors lacked HLA typing at each locus, the association tests relied only on the typed subset. Compared with equally common non-associated chains, HLA-associated TCR beta chains in a later analysis were more clonally expanded and had lower generation probabilities. In vitro tests confirmed that a few of the cytomegalovirus-associated TCR beta chains recognize cytomegalovirus antigens. In a later analysis, TCR association rates were found to vary across HLA loci, with the most associated TCRs seen for DRB1 alleles and the fewest for HLA-C alleles. Most CMV-associated TCR beta chains appeared to be HLA-restricted in a later analysis, and the HLA associations seemed to be driven largely by CMV exposure. The presence/absence analyses assumed that sequencing depth was roughly uniform across donors, and that assumption may not be true.

The sequence was collected from a woman aged 18-29 years in good health and CMV-seropositive. Sequencing was performed on PBMCs. Rearrangement joined TRBV30 to TRBJ1-2; the D gene is unclear. The CDR3 sequence is CAWNGDRGYGYTF. At the DNA level, the sequence is TGTGCCTGGAACGGGGATCGGGGCTATGGCTACACCTTC.